A selection of T cell receptor beta chains follows, all from one sample in a study of blood T cell repertoires in COVID-19. Clones were sequenced by immunoSEQ multiplex PCR, and TCRdb holds only the in-frame ones, with some missing. The table has over 350,000 clones, around 89% seen once; the top ten hold about 4.3%. The sequenced material came from peripheral blood. These receptors all come from a woman younger than 45 with acute or convalescent COVID-19. CDR3s include the opening cysteine and the closing phenylalanine or tryptophan.

V,CDR3
TRBV28,CASSLGGIGGWNSPLHF
TRBV7-3,CASSSGQGDYGYTF
TRBV28,CASSPPPGQGEVRQPQHF
TRBV24-1,CATSDYLGSGGNEQFF
TRBV7-9,CASSAQGLVPYEQYF
TRBV2,CASSEVNSHNSPLHF
TRBV5-1,CASSSRGRTDTQYF
TRBV2,CASTKDRSSYNEQFF
TRBV28,CASSRGDRGDPGNQPQHF
TRBV24-1,CATSVGGGVDRVDFSTDTQYF
TRBV2,CASRRGGTTEAFF
TRBV29-1,CSVPVNTEAFF
TRBV6-6,CASSHRQENQPQHF
TRBV3-1/TRBV3-2,CASSQGTGDLGYTF
TRBV27,CASSFLQGRSSYEQYF
TRBV11-3,CASSRPRGEQYF
TRBV29-1,CSVAGTRGAFF
TRBV12-3/TRBV12-4,CASSLSPDTQYF
TRBV6-6,CASSYGQGGTEAFF
TRBV29-1,CSVWSTRESNEQFF
TRBV3-1/TRBV3-2,CASSPGLPGDTQYF
TRBV3-1/TRBV3-2,CASSPHLTGTRVTGYTF
TRBV3-1/TRBV3-2,CASSHRGPDTQYF
TRBV21-1,CASSKGGRVTYEQYF
TRBV14,CASSQDPRNSKGSYTF
TRBV5-5,CASSLSGGWRGANTGELFF
TRBV7-6,CASSLGGGALIQETQYF
TRBV5-4,CASSFSSGGPLTGELFF
TRBV5-4,CASSSGIKQAPLHF
TRBV19,CASSIDRVEAFF
TRBV6-6,CASSYSQKNSPLHF
TRBV30,CALELGQYEKLFF
TRBV5-1,CASSSYGIPYEQYF
TRBV7-2,CASSPLGQELSGNTIYF
TRBV12-5,CASGQNSYEQYF
TRBV24-1,CATSDPTMTGSSYNEQFF
TRBV7-8,CASSFGAQETQYF
TRBV6-5,CASKTRWVGTDTQYF
TRBV29-1,CSPRAASYEQYF
TRBV3-1/TRBV3-2,CASSQSYRALYTF
TRBV2,CASSEPPGQGDGYTF
TRBV10-3,CAISEGPTGSGYGYTF